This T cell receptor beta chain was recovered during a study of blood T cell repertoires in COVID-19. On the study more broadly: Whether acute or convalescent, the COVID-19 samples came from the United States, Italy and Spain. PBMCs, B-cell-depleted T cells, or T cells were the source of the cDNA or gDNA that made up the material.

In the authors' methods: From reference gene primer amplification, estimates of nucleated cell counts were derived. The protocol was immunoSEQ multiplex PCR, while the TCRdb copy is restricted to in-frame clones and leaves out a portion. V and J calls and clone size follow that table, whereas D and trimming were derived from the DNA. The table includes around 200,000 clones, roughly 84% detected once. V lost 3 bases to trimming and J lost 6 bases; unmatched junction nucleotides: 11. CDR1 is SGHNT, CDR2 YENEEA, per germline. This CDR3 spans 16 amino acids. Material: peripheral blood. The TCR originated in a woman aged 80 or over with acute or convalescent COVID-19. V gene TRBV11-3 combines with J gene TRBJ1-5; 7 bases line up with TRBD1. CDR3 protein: CASSLRLDRPGQPQHF. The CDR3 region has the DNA TGTGCCAGCAGCTTGCGCCTGGACAGGCCAGGTCAGCCCCAGCATTTT.